This TCR beta chain derives from a study of graft-versus-host responses after intestinal transplantation. Overall study findings and caveats: Some patients had graft-donor T cell macrochimerism, and their allografts showed high graft-versus-host to host-versus-graft clonal ratios. Recipient-marrow GvH clones were detected, some having first appeared in ileum or blood.

This table comes from immunoSEQ multiplex PCR, and its TCRdb copy is limited to in-frame clones, with some not included. The top ten clones hold approximately 0.17% of a sample with over 80,000 clones, 91% of them seen once. About this clone itself: No antigen is known for it.

Sequenced material: unstimulated CD4+ T cells sorted from spleen or lymph node cells, taken before transplant. The receptor's source is a human donor who was the organ donor for an intestinal transplant.

Written as DNA, the CDR3 is TGTGCCAGCAGTACAGGGGGAGTTCAGCCCCAGCATTTT. Amino acid sequence: CASSTGGVQPQHF. The gene calls are TRBV4-2 and TRBJ1-5, with 8 bases aligning to TRBD1. Trimming took 6 bases from V and 6 from J; bases not matched to a gene: 4. Germline-derived CDR1 and CDR2 are LGHNA and YNFKEQ. The CDR3 spans 13 residues.